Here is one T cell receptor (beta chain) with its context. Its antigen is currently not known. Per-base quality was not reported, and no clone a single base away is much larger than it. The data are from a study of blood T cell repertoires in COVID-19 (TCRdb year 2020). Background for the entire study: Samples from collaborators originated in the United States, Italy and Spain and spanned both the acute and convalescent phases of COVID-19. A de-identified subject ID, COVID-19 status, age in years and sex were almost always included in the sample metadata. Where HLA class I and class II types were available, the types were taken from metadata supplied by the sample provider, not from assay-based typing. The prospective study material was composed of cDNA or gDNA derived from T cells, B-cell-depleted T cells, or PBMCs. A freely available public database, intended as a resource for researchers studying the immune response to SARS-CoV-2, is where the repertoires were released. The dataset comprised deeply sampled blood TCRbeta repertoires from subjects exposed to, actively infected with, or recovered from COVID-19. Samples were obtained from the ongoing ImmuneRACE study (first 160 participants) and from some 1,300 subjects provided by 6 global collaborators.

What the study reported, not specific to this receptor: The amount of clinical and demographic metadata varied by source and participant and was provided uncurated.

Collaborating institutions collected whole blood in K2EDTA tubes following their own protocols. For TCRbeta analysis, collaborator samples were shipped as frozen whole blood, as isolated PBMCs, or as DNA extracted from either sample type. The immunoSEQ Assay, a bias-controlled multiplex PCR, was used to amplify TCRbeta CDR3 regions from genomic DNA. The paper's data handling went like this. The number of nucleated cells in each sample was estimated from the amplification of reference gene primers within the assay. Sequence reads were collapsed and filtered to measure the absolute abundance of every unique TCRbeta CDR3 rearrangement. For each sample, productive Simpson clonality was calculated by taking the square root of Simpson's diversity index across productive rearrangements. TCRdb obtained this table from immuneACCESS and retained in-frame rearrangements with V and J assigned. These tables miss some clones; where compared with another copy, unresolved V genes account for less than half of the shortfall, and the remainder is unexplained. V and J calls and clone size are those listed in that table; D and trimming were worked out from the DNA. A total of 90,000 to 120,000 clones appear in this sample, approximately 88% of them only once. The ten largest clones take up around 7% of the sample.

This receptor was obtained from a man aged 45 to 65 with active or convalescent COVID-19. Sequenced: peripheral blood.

The nucleotides read TGTGCCAGCAAGATGGGCCGAACGAACACCGGGGAGCTGTTTTTT. Its translation reads: CASKMGRTNTGELFF. This receptor chain uses TRBV2 and TRBJ2-2; no D gene is confidently identified. The CDR3 has 15 amino acids, counting the end cysteine and phenylalanine. Just CDR3 DNA is preserved here, 45 bases in frame from base 1. The germline ends are 12 bases apart after V is trimmed by 7 bases and J by 0 bases. The germline V gene sets CDR1 to SNHLY and CDR2 to FYNNEI.